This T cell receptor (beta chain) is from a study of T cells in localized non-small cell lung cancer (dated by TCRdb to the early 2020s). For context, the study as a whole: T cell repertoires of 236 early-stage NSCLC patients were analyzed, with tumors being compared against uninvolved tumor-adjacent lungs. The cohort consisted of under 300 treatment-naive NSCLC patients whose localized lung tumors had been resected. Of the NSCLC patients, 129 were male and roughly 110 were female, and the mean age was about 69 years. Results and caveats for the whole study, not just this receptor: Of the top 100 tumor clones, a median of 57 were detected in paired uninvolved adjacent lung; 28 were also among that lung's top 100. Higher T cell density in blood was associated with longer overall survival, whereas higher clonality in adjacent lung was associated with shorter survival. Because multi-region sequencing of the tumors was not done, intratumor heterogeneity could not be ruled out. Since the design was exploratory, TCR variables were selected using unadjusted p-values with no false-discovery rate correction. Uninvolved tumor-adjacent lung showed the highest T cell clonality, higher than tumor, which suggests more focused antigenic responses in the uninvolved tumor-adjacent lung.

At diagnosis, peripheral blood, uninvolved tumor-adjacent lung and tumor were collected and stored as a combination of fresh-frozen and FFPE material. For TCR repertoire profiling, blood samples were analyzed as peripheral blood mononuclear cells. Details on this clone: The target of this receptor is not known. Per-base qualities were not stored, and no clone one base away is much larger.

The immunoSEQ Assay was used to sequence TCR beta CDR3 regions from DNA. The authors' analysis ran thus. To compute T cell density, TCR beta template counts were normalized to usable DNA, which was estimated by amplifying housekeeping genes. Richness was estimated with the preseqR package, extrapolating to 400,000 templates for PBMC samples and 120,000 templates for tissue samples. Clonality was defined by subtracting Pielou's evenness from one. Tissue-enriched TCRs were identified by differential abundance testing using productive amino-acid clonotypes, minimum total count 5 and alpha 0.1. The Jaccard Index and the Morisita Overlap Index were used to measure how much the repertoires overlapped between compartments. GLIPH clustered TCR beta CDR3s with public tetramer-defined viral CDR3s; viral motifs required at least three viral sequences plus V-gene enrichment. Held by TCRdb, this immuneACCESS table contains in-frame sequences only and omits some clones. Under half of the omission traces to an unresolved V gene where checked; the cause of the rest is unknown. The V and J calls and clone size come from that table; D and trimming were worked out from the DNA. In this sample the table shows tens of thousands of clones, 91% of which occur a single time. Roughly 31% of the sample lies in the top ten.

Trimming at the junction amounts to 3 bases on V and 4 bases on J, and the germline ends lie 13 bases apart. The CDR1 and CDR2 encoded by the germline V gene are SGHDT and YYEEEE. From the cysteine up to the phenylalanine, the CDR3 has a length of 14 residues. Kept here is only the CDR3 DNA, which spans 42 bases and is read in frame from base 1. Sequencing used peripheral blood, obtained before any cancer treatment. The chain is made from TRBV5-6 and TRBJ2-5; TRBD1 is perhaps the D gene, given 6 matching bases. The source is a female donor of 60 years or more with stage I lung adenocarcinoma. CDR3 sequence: CASSSRKGGETQYF. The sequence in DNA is TGTGCCAGCAGCTCCCGAAAAGGGGGAGAGACCCAGTACTTC.